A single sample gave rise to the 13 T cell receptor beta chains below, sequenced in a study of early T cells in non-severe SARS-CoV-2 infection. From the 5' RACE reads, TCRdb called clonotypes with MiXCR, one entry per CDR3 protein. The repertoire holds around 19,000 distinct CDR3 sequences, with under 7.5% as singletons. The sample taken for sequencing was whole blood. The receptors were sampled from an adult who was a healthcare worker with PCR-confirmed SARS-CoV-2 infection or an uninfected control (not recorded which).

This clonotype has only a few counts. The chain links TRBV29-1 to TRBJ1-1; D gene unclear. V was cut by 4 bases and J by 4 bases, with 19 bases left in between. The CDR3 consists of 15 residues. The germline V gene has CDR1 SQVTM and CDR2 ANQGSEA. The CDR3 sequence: CSVVSGPSRGTEAFF. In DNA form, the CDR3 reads TGCAGCGTTGTTTCCGGGCCAAGCAGAGGCACTGAAGCTTTCTTT.

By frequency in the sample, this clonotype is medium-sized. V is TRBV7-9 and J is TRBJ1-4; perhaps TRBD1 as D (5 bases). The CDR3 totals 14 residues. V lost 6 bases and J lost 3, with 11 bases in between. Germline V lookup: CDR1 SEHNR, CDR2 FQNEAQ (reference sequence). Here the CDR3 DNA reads TGTGCCAGCAGATCGAAGGGACCTAATGAAAAACTGTTTTTT. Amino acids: CASRSKGPNEKLFF. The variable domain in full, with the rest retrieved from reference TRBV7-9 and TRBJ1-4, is DTGVSQNPRHKITKRGQNVTFRCDPISEHNRLYWYRQTLGQGPEFLTYFQNEAQLEKSRLLSDRFSAERPKGSFSTLEIQRTEQGDSAMYLCASRSKGPNEKLFFGSGTQLSVL.

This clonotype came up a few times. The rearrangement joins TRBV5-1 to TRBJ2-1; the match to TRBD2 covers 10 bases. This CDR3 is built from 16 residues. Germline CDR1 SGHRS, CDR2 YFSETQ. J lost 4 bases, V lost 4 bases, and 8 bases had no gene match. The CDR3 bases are TGCGCCAGCAGCCCTTCCTCTAGCGGGAGTTACAATGAGCAGTTCTTC. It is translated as CASSPSSSGSYNEQFF.

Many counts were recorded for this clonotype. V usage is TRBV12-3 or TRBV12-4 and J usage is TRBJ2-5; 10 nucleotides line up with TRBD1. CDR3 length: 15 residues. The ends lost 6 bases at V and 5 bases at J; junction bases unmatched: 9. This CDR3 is CASSSTGGEGETQYF. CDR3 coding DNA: TGTGCCAGCAGCTCGACAGGGGGCGAGGGTGAGACCCAGTACTTC.

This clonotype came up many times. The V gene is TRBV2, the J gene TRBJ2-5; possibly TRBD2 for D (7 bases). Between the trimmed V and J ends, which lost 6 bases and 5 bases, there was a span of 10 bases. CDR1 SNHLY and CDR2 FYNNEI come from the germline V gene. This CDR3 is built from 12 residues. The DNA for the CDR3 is TGTGCCAGCAGGGGGGGGCCTGAGACCCAGTACTTC. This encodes CASRGGPETQYF.

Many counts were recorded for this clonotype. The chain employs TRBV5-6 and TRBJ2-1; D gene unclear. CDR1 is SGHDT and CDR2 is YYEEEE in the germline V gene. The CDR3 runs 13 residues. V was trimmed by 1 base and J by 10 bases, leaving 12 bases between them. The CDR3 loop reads CASSLSRVGEQFF. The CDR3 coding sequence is TGTGCCAGCAGCTTGTCTCGTGTCGGCGAGCAGTTCTTC.

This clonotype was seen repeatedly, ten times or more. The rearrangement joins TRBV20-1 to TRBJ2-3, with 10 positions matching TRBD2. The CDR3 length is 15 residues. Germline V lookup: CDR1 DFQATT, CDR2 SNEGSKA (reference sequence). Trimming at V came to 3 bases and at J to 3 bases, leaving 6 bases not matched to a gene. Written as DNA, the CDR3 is TGCAGTGCTAGCGCGTCTAGCGGGAGAACAGATACGCAGTATTTT. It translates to CSASASSGRTDTQYF.

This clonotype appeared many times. The CDR3 nucleotides read TGTGCCTGGAGTCGGGACAGTAATCAGCCCCAGCATTTT. It encodes CAWSRDSNQPQHF. The chain combines TRBV30 with TRBJ1-5, with TRBD1 identical over 7 bases. The CDR3 extends over 13 amino acids. The J segment lost 4 bases and the V segment lost 2 bases, leaving 2 bases of the junction unmatched. Germline CDR1 and CDR2: GTSNPN and SVGIG (reference sequence).

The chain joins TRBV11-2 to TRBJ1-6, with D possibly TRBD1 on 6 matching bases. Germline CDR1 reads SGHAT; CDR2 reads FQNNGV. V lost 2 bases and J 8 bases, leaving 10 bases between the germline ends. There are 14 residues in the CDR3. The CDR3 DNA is TGTGCCAGCAGCTTAATTAACAGGGATTCACCCCTCCACTTT. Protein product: CASSLINRDSPLHF.

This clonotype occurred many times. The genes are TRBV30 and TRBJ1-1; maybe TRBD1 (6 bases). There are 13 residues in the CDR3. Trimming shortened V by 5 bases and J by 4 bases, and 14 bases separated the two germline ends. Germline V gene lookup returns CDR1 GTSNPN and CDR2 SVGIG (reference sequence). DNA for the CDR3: TGTGCCTGGGGAGTACAGGGAGGCACTGAAGCTTTCTTT. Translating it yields CAWGVQGGTEAFF. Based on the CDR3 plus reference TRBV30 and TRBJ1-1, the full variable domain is SQTIHQWPATLVQPVGSPLSLECTVEGTSNPNLYWYRQAAGRGLQLLFYSVGIGQISSEVPQNLSASRPQDRQFILSSKKLLLSDSGFYLCAWGVQGGTEAFFGQGTRLTVV.

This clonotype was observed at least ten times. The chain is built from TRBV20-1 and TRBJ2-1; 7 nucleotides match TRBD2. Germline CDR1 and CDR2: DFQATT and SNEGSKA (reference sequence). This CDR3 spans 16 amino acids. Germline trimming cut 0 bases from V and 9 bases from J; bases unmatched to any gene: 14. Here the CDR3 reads CSARDSGLGSHTEQFF. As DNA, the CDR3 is TGCAGTGCTAGAGATAGTGGACTAGGGAGCCACACTGAGCAGTTCTTC.

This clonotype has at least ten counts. The CDR3 protein is CASSLAGDYFEEQFF. CDR3 DNA: TGTGCCAGCAGCTTAGCAGGGGATTACTTTGAGGAGCAGTTCTTC. J is TRBJ2-1 and V is TRBV7-9, with D possibly being TRBD1 (5 bases). The V end lost 0 bases, the J end lost 10 bases, and 16 bases lay between the germline ends. In germline, CDR1 is SEHNR, CDR2 FQNEAQ (reference sequence). CDR3 length equals 15 residues.

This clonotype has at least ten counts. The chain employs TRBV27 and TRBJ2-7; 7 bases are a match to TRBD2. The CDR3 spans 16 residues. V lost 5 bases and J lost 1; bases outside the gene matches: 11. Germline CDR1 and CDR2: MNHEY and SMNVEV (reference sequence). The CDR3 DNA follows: TGTGCCAGCAGTATATTTGGCGGGAGCGGGTCCTACGAGCAGTACTTC. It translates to CASSIFGGSGSYEQYF.